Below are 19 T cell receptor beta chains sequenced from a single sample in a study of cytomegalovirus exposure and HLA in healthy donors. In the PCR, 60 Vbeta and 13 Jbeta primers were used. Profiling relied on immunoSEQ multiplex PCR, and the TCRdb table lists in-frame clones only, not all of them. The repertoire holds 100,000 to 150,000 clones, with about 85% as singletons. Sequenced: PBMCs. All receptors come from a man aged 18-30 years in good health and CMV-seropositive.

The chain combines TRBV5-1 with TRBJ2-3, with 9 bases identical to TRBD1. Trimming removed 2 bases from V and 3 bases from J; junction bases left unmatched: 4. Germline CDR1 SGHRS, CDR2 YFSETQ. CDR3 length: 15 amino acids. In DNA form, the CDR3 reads TGCGCCAGCAGCTTACAACAGGGGGCGACAGATACGCAGTATTTT. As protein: CASSLQQGATDTQYF. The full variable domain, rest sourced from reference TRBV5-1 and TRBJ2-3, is KAGVTQTPRYLIKTRGQQVTLSCSPISGHRSVSWYQQTPGQGLQFLFEYFSETQRNKGNFPGRFSGRQFSNSRSEMNVSTLELGDSALYLCASSLQQGATDTQYFGPGTRLTVL.

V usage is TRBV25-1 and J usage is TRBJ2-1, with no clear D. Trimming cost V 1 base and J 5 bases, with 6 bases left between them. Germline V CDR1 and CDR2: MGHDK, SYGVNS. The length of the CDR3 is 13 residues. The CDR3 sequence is CASSESGDNEQFF. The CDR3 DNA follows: TGTGCCAGCAGTGAATCCGGAGACAATGAGCAGTTCTTC. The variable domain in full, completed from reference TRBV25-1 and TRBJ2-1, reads EADIYQTPRYLVIGTGKKITLECSQTMGHDKMYWYQQDPGMELHLIHYSYGVNSTEKGDLSSESTVSRIRTEHFPLTLESARPSHTSQYLCASSESGDNEQFFGPGTRLTVL.

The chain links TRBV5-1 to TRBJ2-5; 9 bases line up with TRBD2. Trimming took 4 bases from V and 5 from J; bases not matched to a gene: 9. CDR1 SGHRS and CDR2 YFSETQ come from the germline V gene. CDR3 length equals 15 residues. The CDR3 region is CASSPQPGTSETQYF. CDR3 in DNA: TGCGCCAGCAGCCCCCAACCGGGGACTAGCGAGACCCAGTACTTC.

The CDR3 protein is CASSSTNSSSGANVLTF. CDR3 coding DNA: TGTGCCAGCAGCAGTACAAACAGTAGCTCTGGGGCCAACGTCCTGACTTTC. The rearrangement links TRBV25-1 to TRBJ2-6; D is ambiguous. The germline V gene has CDR1 MGHDK and CDR2 SYGVNS. The CDR3 is 17 residues long. Trimming pared 6 bases from V and 0 bases from J, leaving 15 bases between.

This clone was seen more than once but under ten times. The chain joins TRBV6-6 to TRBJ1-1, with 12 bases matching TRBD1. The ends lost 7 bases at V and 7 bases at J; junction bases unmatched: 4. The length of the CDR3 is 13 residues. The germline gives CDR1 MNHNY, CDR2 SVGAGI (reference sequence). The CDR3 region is CASMGQGAFEAFF. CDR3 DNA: TGTGCCAGCATGGGACAGGGGGCGTTTGAAGCTTTCTTT.

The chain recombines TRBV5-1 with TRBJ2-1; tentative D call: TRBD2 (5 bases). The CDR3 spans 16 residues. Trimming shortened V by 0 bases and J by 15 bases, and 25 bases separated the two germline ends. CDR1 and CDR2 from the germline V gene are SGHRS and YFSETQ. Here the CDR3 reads CASSLVPGSADSVGFF. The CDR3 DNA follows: TGCGCCAGCAGCTTGGTGCCTGGGTCAGCGGATTCGGTAGGGTTCTTC.

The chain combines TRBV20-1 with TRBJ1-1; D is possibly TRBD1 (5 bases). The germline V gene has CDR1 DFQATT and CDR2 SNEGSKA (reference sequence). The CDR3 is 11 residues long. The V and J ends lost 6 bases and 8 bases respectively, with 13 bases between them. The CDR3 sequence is CSAFDSPEAFF. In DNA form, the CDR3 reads TGCAGTGCCTTCGACAGCCCAGAAGCTTTCTTT.

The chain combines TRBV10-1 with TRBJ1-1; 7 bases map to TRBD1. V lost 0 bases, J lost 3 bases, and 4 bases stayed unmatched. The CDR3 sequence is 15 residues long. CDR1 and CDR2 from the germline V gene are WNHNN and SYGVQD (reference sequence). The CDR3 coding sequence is TGCGCCAGCAGTGAGTCGAGACAGGGATACACTGAAGCTTTCTTT. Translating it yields CASSESRQGYTEAFF.

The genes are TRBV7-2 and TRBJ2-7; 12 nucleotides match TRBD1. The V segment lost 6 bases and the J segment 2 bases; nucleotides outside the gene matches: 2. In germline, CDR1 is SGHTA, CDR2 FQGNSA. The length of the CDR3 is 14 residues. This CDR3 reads CASRGQGATYEQYF. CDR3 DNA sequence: TGTGCCAGCAGGGGACAGGGGGCGACCTACGAGCAGTACTTC.

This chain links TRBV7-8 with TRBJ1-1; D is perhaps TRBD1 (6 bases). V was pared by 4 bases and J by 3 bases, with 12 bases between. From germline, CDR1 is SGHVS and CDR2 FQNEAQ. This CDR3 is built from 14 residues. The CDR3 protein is CASSWVDRDTEAFF. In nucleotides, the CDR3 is TGTGCCAGCAGCTGGGTGGACAGAGACACTGAAGCTTTCTTT.

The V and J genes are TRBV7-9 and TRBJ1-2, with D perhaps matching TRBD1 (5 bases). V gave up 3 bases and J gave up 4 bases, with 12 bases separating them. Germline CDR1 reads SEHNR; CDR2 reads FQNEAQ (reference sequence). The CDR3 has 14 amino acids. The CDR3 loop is CASSFDQGGYGYTF. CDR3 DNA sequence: TGTGCCAGCAGCTTCGATCAGGGAGGCTATGGCTACACCTTC.

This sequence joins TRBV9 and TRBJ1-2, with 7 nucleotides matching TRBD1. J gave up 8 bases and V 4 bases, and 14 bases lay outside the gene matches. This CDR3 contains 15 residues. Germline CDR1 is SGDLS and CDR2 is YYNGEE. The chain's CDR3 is CASSSRDSSLLGYTF. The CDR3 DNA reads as TGTGCCAGCAGCTCTCGGGACAGTAGTCTTTTAGGCTACACCTTC.

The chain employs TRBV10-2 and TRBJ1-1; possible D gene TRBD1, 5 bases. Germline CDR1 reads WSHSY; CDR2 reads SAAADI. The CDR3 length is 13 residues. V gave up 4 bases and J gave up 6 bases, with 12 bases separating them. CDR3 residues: CASSGGVLAEAFF. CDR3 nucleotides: TGCGCCAGCAGTGGGGGGGTCCTAGCTGAAGCTTTCTTT.

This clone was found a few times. The CDR3 spells CASSSGPKNIQYF. CDR3 DNA: TGTGCCAGCAGTTCAGGGCCCAAAAACATTCAGTACTTC. This rearrangement joins TRBV27 to TRBJ2-4; D perhaps matches TRBD1 (5 bases). Germline V gives CDR1 MNHEY, CDR2 SMNVEV (reference sequence). The length of the CDR3 is 13 residues. V was pared by 4 bases and J by 2 bases, with 6 bases between.

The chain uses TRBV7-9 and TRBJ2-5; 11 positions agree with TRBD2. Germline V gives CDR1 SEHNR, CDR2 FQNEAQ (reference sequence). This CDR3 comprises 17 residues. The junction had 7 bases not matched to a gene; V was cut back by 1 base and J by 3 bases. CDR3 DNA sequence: TGTGCCAGCAGCTTAGGGCCCGGGACTAGCGGAAAAGAGACCCAGTACTTC. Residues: CASSLGPGTSGKETQYF.

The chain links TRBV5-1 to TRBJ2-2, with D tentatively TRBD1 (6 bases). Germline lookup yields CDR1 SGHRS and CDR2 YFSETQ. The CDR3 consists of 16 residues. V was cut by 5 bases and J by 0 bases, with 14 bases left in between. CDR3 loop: CASREIWTANTGELFF. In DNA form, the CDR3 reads TGCGCCAGCAGGGAAATCTGGACAGCGAACACCGGGGAGCTGTTTTTT.

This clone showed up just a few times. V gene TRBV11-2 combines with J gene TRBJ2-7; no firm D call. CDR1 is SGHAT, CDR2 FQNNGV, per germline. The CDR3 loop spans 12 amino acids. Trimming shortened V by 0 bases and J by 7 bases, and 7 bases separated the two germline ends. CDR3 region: CASSLDWLEQYF. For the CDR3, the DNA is TGTGCCAGCAGCTTAGATTGGCTGGAGCAGTACTTC.

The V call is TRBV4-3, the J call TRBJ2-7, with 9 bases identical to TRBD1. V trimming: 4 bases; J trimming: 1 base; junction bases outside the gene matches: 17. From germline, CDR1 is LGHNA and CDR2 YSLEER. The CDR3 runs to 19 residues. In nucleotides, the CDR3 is TGCGCCAGCAGCCTTAAAACTCCAAAAACCGGGACAGGGTCCTACGAGCAGTACTTC. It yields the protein CASSLKTPKTGTGSYEQYF.

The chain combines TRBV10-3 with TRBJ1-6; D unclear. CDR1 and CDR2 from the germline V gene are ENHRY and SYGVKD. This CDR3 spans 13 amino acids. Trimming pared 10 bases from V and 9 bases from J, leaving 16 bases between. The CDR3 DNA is TGTGCCAAACCCCTCCGAAAACTTTCACCCCTCCACTTT. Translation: CAKPLRKLSPLHF.